This TCR beta chain derives from a study of CD8 T cells in Susac syndrome. A quantity of about 0.5 to 1 ug RNA underwent reverse transcription using random hexamers. The authors amplified TCR beta CDR3 across 54 Vbeta and 13 Jbeta using immunoSEQ multiplex PCR. TCRdb re-derived calls from the immunoSEQ multiplex PCR reads in MiXCR, one entry per CDR3 protein. Of around 130,000 distinct CDR3 sequences in the sample, about 95% were seen once. This sequence was found in a human donor in good health. Sample: CD4+ T cells from PBMCs.

Written as DNA, the CDR3 is TGCAGCGTTGGCGGAAGGGCCGGTCAGCCCCAGCATTTT. Amino acid sequence: CSVGGRAGQPQHF. The chain uses TRBV29-1 and TRBJ1-5; no clear D. Germline V gene lookup returns CDR1 SQVTM and CDR2 ANQGSEA. Trimming left V 4 bases short and J 6 bases short, with 13 bases between. The CDR3 is made up of 13 amino acids.